The 9 T cell receptor beta chains reported below all come from one sample, sequenced in a study of cytomegalovirus exposure and HLA in healthy donors. Both 60 Vbeta primers and 13 Jbeta primers went into the PCR. Clones were read by immunoSEQ multiplex PCR, and TCRdb kept only the in-frame ones, dropping some. The sample has over 150,000 clones; about four fifths are singletons. Sample: PBMCs. Receptors were obtained from a boy aged 2 to 10 in good health and CMV-seronegative.

The rearrangement joins TRBV7-6 to TRBJ2-2, with TRBD2 matching 8 bases. Germline V gene sequence: CDR1 SGHVS, CDR2 FNYEAQ. J gave up 0 bases and V 4 bases, and 10 bases lay outside the gene matches. This CDR3 is built from 18 residues. This chain's CDR3 is CASSSGTRPATNTGELFF. The CDR3 bases are TGTGCCAGCAGCTCCGGGACTAGACCGGCGACGAACACCGGGGAGCTGTTTTTT.

This sequence joins TRBV6-5 and TRBJ2-1; D is perhaps TRBD1 (6 bases). Germline CDR1 is MNHEY and CDR2 is SVGAGI. CDR3 length equals 13 residues. Trimming took 5 bases from V and 7 from J, leaving 12 bases between them. CDR3 bases: TGTGCCAGCAGTAGGGTCAGGGGAAATGAGCAGTTCTTC. This codes for CASSRVRGNEQFF.

The chain combines TRBV9 with TRBJ1-1, with D possibly matching TRBD1 (5 bases). Germline V gives CDR1 SGDLS, CDR2 YYNGEE. Deletions cut 3 bases from V and 5 bases from J, with 11 bases between. This CDR3 spans 13 amino acids. CDR3 bases: TGTGCCAGCAGCGAGGGGAAGAGGACTGAAGCTTTCTTT. Protein product: CASSEGKRTEAFF.

J is TRBJ1-2 and V is TRBV9; 9 nucleotides agree with TRBD1. This CDR3 has 18 residues. Germline CDR1 SGDLS, CDR2 YYNGEE. J gave up 7 bases and V 4 bases, and 20 bases lay outside the gene matches. The CDR3 reads CASSPTSWNPTGGGGYTF. The CDR3 DNA reads TGTGCCAGCAGCCCTACCTCATGGAACCCTACAGGGGGCGGTGGCTACACCTTC.

The chain carries TRBV7-2 and TRBJ2-7, with 7 bases identical to TRBD2. The CDR3 runs 15 residues. Germline-derived CDR1 and CDR2 are SGHTA and FQGNSA. The trim removed 2 bases at V and 1 base at J, leaving 5 bases unmatched. CDR3 sequence reads: CASSLRAGVSYEQYF. CDR3 nucleotides: TGTGCCAGCAGCTTACGGGCGGGAGTGTCCTACGAGCAGTACTTC.

The sample holds one count of this clone. The chain combines TRBV9 with TRBJ2-5, with D perhaps TRBD1 (5 bases). Germline CDR1 SGDLS, CDR2 YYNGEE. CDR3 length equals 15 residues. V lost 4 bases and J lost 5, with 18 bases in between. As DNA, the CDR3 is TGTGCCAGCAGCCCTCTATCGACAGTCACGGAGACCCAGTACTTC. It codes for CASSPLSTVTETQYF.

V is TRBV29-1 and J is TRBJ1-3; no firm D call. CDR1 SQVTM and CDR2 ANQGSEA come from the germline V gene. This CDR3 is built from 11 residues. Trimming removed 8 bases at V and 0 bases at J, with 5 bases between. Here the CDR3 reads CSFGSGNTIYF. DNA for the CDR3: TGCAGCTTCGGCTCTGGAAACACCATATATTTT.

This clone was recorded only once. The chain joins TRBV28 to TRBJ2-7; 8 nucleotides align to TRBD2. Trimming at V came to 2 bases and at J to 0 bases, leaving 6 bases not matched to a gene. The V gene's germline CDR1 is MDHEN and CDR2 SYDVKM. The CDR3 loop spans 16 amino acids. The CDR3 here is CASSLVFAGGSYEQYF. The DNA of the CDR3 is TGTGCCAGCAGTTTAGTATTCGCGGGAGGCTCCTACGAGCAGTACTTC. The variable domain in full, with the rest retrieved from reference TRBV28 and TRBJ2-7, is DVKVTQSSRYLVKRTGEKVFLECVQDMDHENMFWYRQDPGLGLRLIYFSYDVKMKEKGDIPEGYSVSREKKERFSLILESASTNQTSMYLCASSLVFAGGSYEQYFGPGTRLTVT.

This clone was seen just once. The rearrangement uses TRBV2 and TRBJ2-1; D gene unclear. The CDR3 is 12 residues long. Germline V CDR1 and CDR2: SNHLY, FYNNEI. V shed 5 bases and J shed 12 bases, with 14 bases lying between them. The CDR3 here is CASSPPVRGQFF. DNA of the CDR3: TGTGCCAGCAGTCCTCCGGTCCGTGGGCAGTTCTTC.